This record concerns one TCR beta chain sequence. The data derive from a study of T cell changes during pregnancy in multiple sclerosis. The CDR3 is made up of 16 amino acids. Germline V lookup: CDR1 SGHNT, CDR2 YYREEE (reference sequence). The table came from immunoSEQ multiplex PCR; TCRdb's copy has only in-frame clones and leaves some out. The sample has about 59,000 clones; roughly 93% are singletons. The rearrangement links TRBV5-4 to TRBJ2-5, with 12 nucleotides matching TRBD2. TRBJ2-7 explains the end of the DNA better; the J call may be wrong. The receptor's source is a female donor with multiple sclerosis, enrolled in a pregnancy study. The starting material was CD4+ T cells from peripheral blood mononuclear cells, obtained before pregnancy. The CDR3 loop reads CASSLGLAGVPLEQYF. The CDR3 DNA follows: TGTGCCAGCAGCTTGGGACTAGCGGGAGTCCCCCTCGAGCAGTACTTC.